The 9 T cell receptor beta chains below come from one sample, sequenced in a study of T cells in Graves' hyperthyroidism and ophthalmopathy. Amplified regions were TCR beta CDR3 sequences from RNA transcripts. The HTBI set primed first-round TCR CDR3 RT-PCR. TCRdb processed the multiplex PCR reads anew with MiXCR; each CDR3 protein has one entry. This sample has approximately 720,000 distinct CDR3 sequences, with roughly a sixth found just once. Specimen: blood. The receptors originated from a woman between 45 and 65 years old with Graves' hyperthyroidism that later progressed to Graves' ophthalmopathy.

This clonotype was seen more than once but under ten times. The chain is built from TRBV19 and TRBJ1-1; D possibly corresponds to TRBD1 (5 bases). The CDR3 totals 16 residues. V was shortened by 4 bases and J by 1 base, with 16 bases between the two germline ends. CDR1 is LNHDA and CDR2 is SQIVND in the germline V gene (reference sequence). The CDR3 coding sequence is TGTGCCAGTAGTAAAATCGGAACGAGGGGGAACACTGAAGCTTTCTTT. As protein: CASSKIGTRGNTEAFF.

About this clonotype itself: Germline and junction disagree at one end, which may indicate a read error. The V gene is TRBV6-2 or TRBV6-3, the J gene TRBJ1-5; no clear D gene. This CDR3 has 14 residues. Germline CDR1 reads MNHEY; CDR2 reads SVGEGT. The DNA for the CDR3 is TGTGCCATCAGTGAGTCGTCAGTCAATCAGCCCCAGCATTTT. Protein sequence: CAISESSVNQPQHF.

Note on this clonotype: With a much larger clone just one base away, this may be a read error. The V gene is TRBV3-1, the J gene TRBJ2-1; D may match TRBD1 or TRBD2 (6 bases each). This CDR3 has 17 amino acids. Germline loops: CDR1 LGHDT, CDR2 YNNKEL (reference sequence). The V gene lost 7 bases and the J gene lost 8 bases, with 27 bases spanning the gap. The CDR3 DNA reads TGTGCCAGCATCACCAACCCGCCAGGACGGGGGCTCGATGAGCAGTTCTTC. This sequence encodes CASITNPPGRGLDEQFF.

The V call is TRBV12-3 or TRBV12-4, the J call TRBJ2-6; TRBD1 might be the D (6 bases). The CDR3 has 16 amino acids. V was shortened by 7 bases and J by 4 bases, with 17 bases between the two germline ends. The CDR3 DNA is TGTGCCAGCAAGCCCAGGGGAATGGGCGGGGCCAACGTCCTGACTTTC. Amino acid sequence: CASKPRGMGGANVLTF.

This clonotype was seen ten or more times. CDR3 loop: CASSYGEGLNTEAFF. The DNA of the CDR3 is TGTGCCAGCAGTTACGGGGAGGGATTGAACACTGAAGCTTTCTTT. V is TRBV6-5 and J is TRBJ1-1; D is ambiguous. Trimming removed 2 bases from V and 0 bases from J, with 10 bases in between. Germline CDR1 is MNHEY and CDR2 is SVGAGI. The CDR3 loop spans 15 amino acids.

In this sample, this clonotype turned up many times. The genes are TRBV12-3 or TRBV12-4 and TRBJ1-1; D ambiguous. CDR3 length: 12 residues. V lost 5 bases, J lost 10 bases, and 14 bases lay in between. CDR3 sequence: CASSETQLGAFF. For the CDR3, the DNA is TGTGCCAGCAGTGAGACACAATTGGGAGCTTTCTTT.

This clonotype occurred a few times. The chain links TRBV9 to TRBJ2-1; tentatively, D is TRBD2 (6 bases). V was trimmed by 0 bases and J by 3 bases, leaving 13 bases between them. The CDR3 contains 16 residues. Germline CDR1 is SGDLS and CDR2 is YYNGEE. The CDR3 DNA sequence: TGTGCCAGCAGCGTAGAGTCCAGCGGGTACTACAATGAGCAGTTCTTC. This codes for CASSVESSGYYNEQFF.

For the CDR3, the DNA is TGTGCCAGCAGCTTAGAGGGGGGCTATAATGAAAAACTGTTTTTT. Translated, it gives CASSLEGGYNEKLFF. The chain has TRBV7-8 and TRBJ1-4; D is possibly TRBD1 (6 bases). Germline V gene data show CDR1 as SGHVS and CDR2 as FQNEAQ. V was pared by 1 base and J by 4 bases, with 10 bases between. The CDR3 totals 15 residues.

This clonotype was seen many times. The gene calls are TRBV7-6 and TRBJ1-2, with 7 bases lining up with TRBD1. Per the germline V gene, CDR1 is SGHVS and CDR2 is FNYEAQ. Losses at the gene ends were 5 bases for V and 8 bases for J; bases not matched to a gene: 14. CDR3 size: 15 residues. CDR3 coding DNA: TGTGCCAGCAGCCCCCGGACAGGCCTATATGGCGGCTACACCTTC. Its protein is CASSPRTGLYGGYTF.